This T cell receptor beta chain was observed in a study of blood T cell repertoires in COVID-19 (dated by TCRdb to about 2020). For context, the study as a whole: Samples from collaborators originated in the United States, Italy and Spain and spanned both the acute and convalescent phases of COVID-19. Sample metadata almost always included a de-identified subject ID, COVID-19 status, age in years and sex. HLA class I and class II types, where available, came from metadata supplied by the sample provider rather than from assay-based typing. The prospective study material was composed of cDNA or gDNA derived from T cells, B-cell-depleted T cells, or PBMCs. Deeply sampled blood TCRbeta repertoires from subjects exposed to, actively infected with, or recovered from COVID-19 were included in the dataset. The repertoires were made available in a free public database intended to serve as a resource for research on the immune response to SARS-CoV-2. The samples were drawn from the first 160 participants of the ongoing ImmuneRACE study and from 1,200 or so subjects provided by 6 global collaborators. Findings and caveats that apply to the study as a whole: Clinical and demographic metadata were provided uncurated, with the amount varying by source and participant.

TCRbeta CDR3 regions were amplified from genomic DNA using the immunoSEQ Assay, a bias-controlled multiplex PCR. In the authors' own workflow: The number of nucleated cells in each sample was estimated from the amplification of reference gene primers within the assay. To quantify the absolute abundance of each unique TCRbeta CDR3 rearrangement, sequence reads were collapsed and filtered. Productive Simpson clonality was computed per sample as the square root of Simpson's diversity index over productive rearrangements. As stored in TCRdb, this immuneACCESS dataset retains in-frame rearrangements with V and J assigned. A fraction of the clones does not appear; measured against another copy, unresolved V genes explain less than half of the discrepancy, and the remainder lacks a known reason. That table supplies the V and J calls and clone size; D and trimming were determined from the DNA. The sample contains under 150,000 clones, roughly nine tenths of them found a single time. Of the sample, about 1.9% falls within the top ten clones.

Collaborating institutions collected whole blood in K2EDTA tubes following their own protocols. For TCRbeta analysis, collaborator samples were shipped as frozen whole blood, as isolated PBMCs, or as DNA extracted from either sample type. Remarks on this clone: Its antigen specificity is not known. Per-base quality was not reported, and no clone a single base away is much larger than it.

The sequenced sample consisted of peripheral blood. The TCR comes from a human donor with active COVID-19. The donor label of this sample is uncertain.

The bases are TGTGCCAGTAGTATAATTGCCGGCAGAGGCACTGAAGCTTTCTTT. Its protein product is CASSIIAGRGTEAFF. The rearrangement joined TRBV19 to TRBJ1-1; no confident D gene assignment can be made. The CDR3 goes from the cysteine to the phenylalanine over 15 residues. Left in the record is the CDR3 DNA by itself, 45 bases read in frame from the first base. From a lookup of the germline V gene (reference sequence), CDR1 and CDR2 are LNHDA and SQIVND. The V and J ends are trimmed by 2 bases and 4 bases, leaving 14 bases between them.